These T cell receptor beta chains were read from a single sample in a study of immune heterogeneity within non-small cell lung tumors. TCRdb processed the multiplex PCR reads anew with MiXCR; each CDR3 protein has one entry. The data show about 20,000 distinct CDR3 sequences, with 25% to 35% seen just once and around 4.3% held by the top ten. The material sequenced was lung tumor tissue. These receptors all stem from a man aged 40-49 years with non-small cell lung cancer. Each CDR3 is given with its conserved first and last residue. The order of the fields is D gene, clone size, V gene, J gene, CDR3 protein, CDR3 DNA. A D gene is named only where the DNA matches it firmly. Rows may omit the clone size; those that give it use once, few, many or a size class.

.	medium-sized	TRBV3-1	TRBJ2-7	CASSQAYYSDEQYF	TGTGCCAGCAGCCAAGCTTACTACTCCGACGAGCAGTACTTC
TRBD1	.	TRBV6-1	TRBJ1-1	CASLRRTGTSNTEAFF	TGTGCCAGCCTCCGGCGGACAGGGACTTCGAACACTGAAGCTTTCTTT
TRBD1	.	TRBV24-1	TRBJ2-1	CSTSETGGPFPNNEQFF	TGTTCCACCAGTGAAACAGGGGGACCCTTCCCAAACAATGAGCAGTTCTTC
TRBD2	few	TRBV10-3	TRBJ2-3	CAISESSGRLRDTQYF	TGTGCCATCAGTGAATCGAGCGGGAGACTCAGAGATACGCAGTATTTT
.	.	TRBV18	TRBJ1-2	CASSPAQAGYTF	TGTGCCAGCTCACCGGCACAGGCTGGCTACACCTTC
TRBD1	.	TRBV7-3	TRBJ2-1	CASSFGQGFYNEQFF	TGTGCCAGCAGCTTCGGACAGGGTTTCTACAATGAGCAGTTCTTC
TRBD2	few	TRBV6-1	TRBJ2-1	CASRRPSRLAGVWGEQFF	TGTGCCAGCAGACGTCCCTCCAGACTAGCGGGAGTCTGGGGTGAGCAGTTCTTC
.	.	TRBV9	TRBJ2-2	CASSEAGDAGELFF	TGTGCCAGCAGCGAAGCAGGGGACGCCGGGGAGCTGTTTTTT
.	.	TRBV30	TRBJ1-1	CASLPGVGYTEAFF	TGTGCCAGCCTCCCCGGGGTGGGGTACACTGAAGCTTTCTTT
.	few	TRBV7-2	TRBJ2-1	CASSFTDNEQFF	TGTGCCAGCAGCTTTACCGATAATGAGCAGTTCTTC
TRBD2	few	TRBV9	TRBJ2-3	CASTRGTSGITDTQYF	TGTGCCAGCACCCGAGGGACTAGCGGGATAACAGATACGCAGTATTTT
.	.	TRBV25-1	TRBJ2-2	CASSREGITGELFF	TGTGCCAGCAGTCGTGAAGGAATTACCGGGGAGCTGTTTTTT
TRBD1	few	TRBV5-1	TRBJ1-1	CASSPRRGPGTEAFF	TGCGCCAGCAGCCCCCGGAGGGGGCCGGGAACTGAAGCTTTCTTT
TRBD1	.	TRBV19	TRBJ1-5	CASMPGGGNQPQHF	TGTGCCAGTATGCCAGGGGGTGGCAATCAGCCCCAGCATTTT
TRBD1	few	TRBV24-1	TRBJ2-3	CATSDTETGVTDTQYF	TGTGCCACCAGTGATACCGAGACAGGGGTGACAGATACGCAGTATTTT
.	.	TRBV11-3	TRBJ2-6	CASSPRANVLTF	TGTGCCAGCAGCCCTCGGGCCAACGTCCTGACTTTC
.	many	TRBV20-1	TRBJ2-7	CSASRGPEQYF	TGCAGTGCTAGCAGAGGACCCGAGCAGTACTTC
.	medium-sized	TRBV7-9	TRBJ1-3	CASSLEPNTIYF	TGTGCCAGCAGCTTAGAGCCAAACACCATATATTTT
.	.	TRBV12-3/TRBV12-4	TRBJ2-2	CASAPTQGSGELLF	TGTGCCAGCGCCCCCACCCAGGGGTCCGGGGAGCTGCTTTTT
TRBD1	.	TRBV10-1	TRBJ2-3	CASSPRTGRTDTQYF	TGCGCCAGCAGTCCCAGGACAGGGAGGACAGATACGCAGTATTTT
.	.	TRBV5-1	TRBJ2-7	CASSLWTSALQYF	TGCGCCAGCAGCTTGTGGACCTCTGCGTTACAGTACTTC
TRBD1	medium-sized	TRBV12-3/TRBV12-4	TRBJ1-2	CASSQQGMEAYGYTF	TGTGCCAGCAGTCAACAGGGGATGGAAGCCTATGGCTACACCTTC
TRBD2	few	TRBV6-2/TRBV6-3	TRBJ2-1	CASRRPGLSDRSYNEQFF	TGTGCCAGCAGGAGACCGGGACTATCCGACCGCTCCTACAATGAGCAGTTCTTC
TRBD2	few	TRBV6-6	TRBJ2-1	CASSYVLAAYNEQFF	TGTGCCAGCAGTTACGTTCTAGCGGCCTACAATGAGCAGTTCTTC
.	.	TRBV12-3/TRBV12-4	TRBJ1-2	CASSRSQIYGYTF	TGTGCCAGCAGCCGGTCTCAGATCTATGGCTACACCTTC
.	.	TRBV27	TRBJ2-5	CASSLRRGETQYF	TGTGCCAGCAGTTTGAGGCGGGGAGAGACCCAGTACTTC
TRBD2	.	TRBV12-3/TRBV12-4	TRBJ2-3	CASILAGGADTQYF	TGTGCCAGCATCCTAGCGGGAGGGGCAGATACGCAGTATTTT
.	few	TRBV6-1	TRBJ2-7	CASSDRVWEQYF	TGTGCCAGCAGTGACCGCGTTTGGGAGCAGTACTTC
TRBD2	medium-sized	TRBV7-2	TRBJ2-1	CASSPDASGRANEQFF	TGTGCCAGCAGCCCAGACGCTAGCGGGAGGGCAAATGAGCAGTTCTTC
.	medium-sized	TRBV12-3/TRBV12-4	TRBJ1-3	CASSFGVRGNTIYF	TGTGCCAGCAGTTTCGGTGTTCGTGGAAACACCATATATTTT
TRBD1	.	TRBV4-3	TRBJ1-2	CASSPQPTGRSGYGCTF	TGCGCCAGCAGCCCGCAGCCGACAGGGCGGAGTGGCTATGGCTGCACCTTC
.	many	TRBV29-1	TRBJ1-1	CSVVTSPGTEAFF	TGCAGCGTTGTGACCAGCCCTGGTACTGAAGCTTTCTTT